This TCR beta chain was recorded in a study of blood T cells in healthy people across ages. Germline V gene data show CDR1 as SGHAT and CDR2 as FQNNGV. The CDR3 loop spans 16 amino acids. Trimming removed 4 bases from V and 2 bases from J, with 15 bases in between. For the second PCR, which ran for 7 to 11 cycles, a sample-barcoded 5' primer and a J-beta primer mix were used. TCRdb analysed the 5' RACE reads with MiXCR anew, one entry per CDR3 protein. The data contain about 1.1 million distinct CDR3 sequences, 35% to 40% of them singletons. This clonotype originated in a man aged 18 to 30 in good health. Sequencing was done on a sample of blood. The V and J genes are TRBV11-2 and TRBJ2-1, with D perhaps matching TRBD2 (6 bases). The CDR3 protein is CASSSGAEGPYNEQFF. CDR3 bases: TGTGCCAGCAGCTCAGGAGCGGAGGGACCCTACAATGAGCAGTTCTTC. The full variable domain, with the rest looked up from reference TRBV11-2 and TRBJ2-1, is EAGVAQSPRYKIIEKRQSVAFWCNPISGHATLYWYQQILGQGPKLLIQFQNNGVVDDSQLPKDRFSAERLKGVDSTLKIQPAKLEDSAVYLCASSSGAEGPYNEQFFGPGTRLTVL.